In its sample, the clone carrying this T cell receptor beta chain was seen once. Distinct nucleotide sequences in the sample also encode this CDR3. The data were obtained in a study of shared clonotypes between healthy human individuals. Study in general: Plates per donor: three CD4 naive, three CD4 memory, two CD8 naive, one CD8 memory.

A deep-level run was used for the assay. Produced via immunoSEQ multiplex PCR; TCRdb's table is partial and in-frame only. The sample holds millions of clones; about 95% are singletons and the top ten take 0.13%. The CDR3 contains 13 residues. CDR1 is MNHEY and CDR2 is SVGAGI in the germline V gene. V lost 2 bases to trimming and J lost 3 bases, with 7 bases between them. Sequencing was carried out using naive CD4+ T cells sorted from blood. Subset indicated: CD45RA+ positively selected. The clonotype originates from a man aged 18 to 29 in good health. V is TRBV6-5 and J is TRBJ1-1; no definite D call. CDR3 sequence reads: CASSYGSYTEAFF. The DNA of the CDR3 is TGTGCCAGCAGTTACGGCTCATACACTGAAGCTTTCTTT.